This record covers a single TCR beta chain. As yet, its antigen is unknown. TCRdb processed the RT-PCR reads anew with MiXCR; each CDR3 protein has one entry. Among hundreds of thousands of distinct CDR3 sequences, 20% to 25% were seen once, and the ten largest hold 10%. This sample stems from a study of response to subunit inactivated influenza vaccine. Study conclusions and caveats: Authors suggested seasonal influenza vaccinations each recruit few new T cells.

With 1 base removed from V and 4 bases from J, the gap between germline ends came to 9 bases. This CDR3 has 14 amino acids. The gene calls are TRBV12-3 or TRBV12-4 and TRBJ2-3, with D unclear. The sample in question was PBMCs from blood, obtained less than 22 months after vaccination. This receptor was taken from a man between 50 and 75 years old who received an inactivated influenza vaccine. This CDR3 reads CASSLEAPPDTQYF. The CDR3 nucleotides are TGTGCCAGCAGTTTAGAGGCCCCACCAGATACGCAGTATTTT.